A single T cell receptor (beta chain) is shown here with its context. The antigen is not known. With 5 bases removed from V and 4 bases from J, the gap between germline ends came to 15 bases. This CDR3 comprises 13 residues. The germline gives CDR1 SQVTM, CDR2 ANQGSEA. Quantitative 5'-RACE with molecular barcodes was used to make the TCR beta libraries. TCRdb reanalysed the 5' RACE reads using MiXCR and keeps one entry per CDR3 protein. There are some 200,000 distinct CDR3 sequences in the sample; over 15% occur only once, and 4.3% lies in the top ten. The data are from a study of CD8 T cells in ankylosing spondylitis. Study findings and constraints: In synovial fluid and blood from reactive arthritis, some motif variants were previously reported. Relatively rare in peripheral blood, disease-linked clones were also CD8+. Disease-linked clones reportedly showed significant enrichment in matched ankylosing spondylitis synovial fluid.

The sequenced material came from blood, either unsorted or a sorted T cell fraction (not recorded which). The chain is built from TRBV29-1 and TRBJ2-7; D possibly corresponds to TRBD1 (5 bases). The TCR sequence derives from a male donor between 10 and 30 years old with ankylosing spondylitis or in good health (not recorded which). CDR3 nucleotide sequence: TGCAGCGTTCTGGCAGGGTCGATTTACGAGCAGTACTTC. It translates to CSVLAGSIYEQYF.